This note documents a single T cell receptor beta chain sequence. These data originate in a study of CD8+CD57+ T cells in acquired aplastic anemia. Investigators profiled TCR beta VDJ and CDR3 from genomic DNA template. TCRdb independently ran MiXCR on the reads; one entry per CDR3 protein. Of about 170,000 distinct CDR3 sequences listed, 50% to 75% are singletons. CDR1 is LGHNT and CDR2 is FRNRAP in the germline V gene. The CDR3 extends over 13 amino acids. With 1 base removed from V and 3 bases from J, the gap between germline ends came to 6 bases. Specimen: sorted CD4+, CD8+, or CD8+CD57+ T cells (not recorded which) from PBMCs. This receptor was taken from a human donor in good health. This chain links TRBV12-5 with TRBJ2-5; D possibly corresponds to TRBD1 (5 bases). CDR3 in amino acids: CASGLGTKETQYF. The CDR3 DNA reads as TGTGCTAGTGGTTTGGGGACAAAAGAGACCCAGTACTTC.